The T cell receptor (beta chain) under discussion was sequenced for a study of cytomegalovirus exposure and HLA in healthy donors. Amplification used 60 Vbeta primers and 13 Jbeta primers. Authors' analysis steps: Counted up in a later analysis, unique TCR beta chains came to some 80 million, with around 12 million shared. TCRdb's table, derived via immunoSEQ multiplex PCR, lists solely in-frame clones and lacks some. V and J calls and clone size are given by that table; D and trimming were obtained from the DNA. Of 150,000 or so clones in the sample, around three quarters were seen once. The length of the CDR3 is 14 residues. Germline assignment: CDR1 SEHNR and CDR2 FQNEAQ (reference sequence). The ends were cut back, 9 bases at V and 4 bases at J, with 18 bases in the middle.

The sequencing sample was made of PBMCs. The chain has TRBV7-9 and TRBJ1-2; maybe TRBD1 (6 bases). This TCR was sampled from a woman in her thirties or forties in good health and CMV-seronegative. CDR3 in DNA: TGTGCCAGTGCCCCCTCGGACAGTCTCTATGGCTACACCTTC. Amino acids: CASAPSDSLYGYTF. Full variable domain (remainder filled in from reference TRBV7-9 and TRBJ1-2): DTGVSQNPRHKITKRGQNVTFRCDPISEHNRLYWYRQTLGQGPEFLTYFQNEAQLEKSRLLSDRFSAERPKGSFSTLEIQRTEQGDSAMYLCASAPSDSLYGYTFGSGTRLTVV.